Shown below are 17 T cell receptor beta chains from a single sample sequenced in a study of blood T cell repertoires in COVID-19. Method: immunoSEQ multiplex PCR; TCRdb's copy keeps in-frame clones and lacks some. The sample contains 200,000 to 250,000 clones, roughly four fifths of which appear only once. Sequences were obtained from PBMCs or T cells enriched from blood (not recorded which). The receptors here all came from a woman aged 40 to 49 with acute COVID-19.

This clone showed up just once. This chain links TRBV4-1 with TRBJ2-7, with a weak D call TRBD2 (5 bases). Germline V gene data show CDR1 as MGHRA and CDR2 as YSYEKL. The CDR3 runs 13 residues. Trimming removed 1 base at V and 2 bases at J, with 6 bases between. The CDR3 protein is CASSQASPYEQYF. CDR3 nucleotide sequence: TGCGCCAGCAGCCAAGCTAGCCCCTACGAGCAGTACTTC.

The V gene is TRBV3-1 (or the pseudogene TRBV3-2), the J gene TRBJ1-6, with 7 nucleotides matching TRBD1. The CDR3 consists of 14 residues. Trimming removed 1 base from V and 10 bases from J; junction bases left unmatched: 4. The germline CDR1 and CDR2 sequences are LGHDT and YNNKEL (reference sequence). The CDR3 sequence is CASSQGQGRSPLHF. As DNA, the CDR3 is TGTGCCAGCAGCCAAGGACAGGGCCGATCACCCCTCCACTTT.

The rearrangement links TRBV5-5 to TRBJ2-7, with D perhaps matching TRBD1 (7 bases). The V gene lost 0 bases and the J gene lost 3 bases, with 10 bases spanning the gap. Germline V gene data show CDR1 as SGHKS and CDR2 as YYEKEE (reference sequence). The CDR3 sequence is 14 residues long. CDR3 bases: TGTGCCAGCAGCTTGGGGCAGGGGGGCTACGAGCAGTACTTC. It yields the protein CASSLGQGGYEQYF.

The CDR3 region has the DNA TGTGCCAGCAGTTTAGGTTCTAACTACTACGAGCAGTACTTC. Its translation: CASSLGSNYYEQYF. The genes are TRBV27 and TRBJ2-7; D is unresolved. V was cut by 2 bases and J by 3 bases, with 11 bases left in between. Germline V CDR1 and CDR2: MNHEY, SMNVEV (reference sequence). The CDR3 is 14 amino acids.

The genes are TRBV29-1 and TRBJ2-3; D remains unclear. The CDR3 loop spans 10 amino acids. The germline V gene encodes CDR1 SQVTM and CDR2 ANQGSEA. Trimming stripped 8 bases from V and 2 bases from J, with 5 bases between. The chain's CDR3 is CSSLTDTQYF. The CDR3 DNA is TGCAGCTCCCTCACAGATACGCAGTATTTT.

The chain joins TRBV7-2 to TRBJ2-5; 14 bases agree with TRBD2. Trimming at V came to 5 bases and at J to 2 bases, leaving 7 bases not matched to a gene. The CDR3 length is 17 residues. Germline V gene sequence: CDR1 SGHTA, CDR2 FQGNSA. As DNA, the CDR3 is TGTGCCAGCAGCCCGGGACTAGCGGGGGCCCTACAAGAGACCCAGTACTTC. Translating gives CASSPGLAGALQETQYF.

CDR3 protein: CASSYTGYTGELFF. The CDR3 bases are TGTGCCAGCAGTTACACAGGGTACACCGGGGAGCTGTTTTTT. The V call is TRBV6-5, the J call TRBJ2-2; TRBD1 might be the D (6 bases). This CDR3 is built from 14 residues. V was trimmed by 2 bases and J by 3 bases, leaving 7 bases between them. Germline V gives CDR1 MNHEY, CDR2 SVGAGI.

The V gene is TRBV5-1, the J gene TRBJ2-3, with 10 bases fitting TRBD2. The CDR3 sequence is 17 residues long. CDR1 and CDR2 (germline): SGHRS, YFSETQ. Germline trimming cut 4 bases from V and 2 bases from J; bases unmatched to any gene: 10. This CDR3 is CASSPEIAGGPTDTQYF. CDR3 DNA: TGCGCCAGCAGCCCGGAAATAGCGGGAGGCCCCACAGATACGCAGTATTTT.

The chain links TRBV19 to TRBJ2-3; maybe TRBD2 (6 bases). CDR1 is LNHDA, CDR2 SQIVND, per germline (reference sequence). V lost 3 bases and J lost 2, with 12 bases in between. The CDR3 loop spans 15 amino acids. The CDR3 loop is CASSISGWFTDTQYF. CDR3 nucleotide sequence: TGTGCCAGTAGTATCAGCGGGTGGTTCACAGATACGCAGTATTTT.

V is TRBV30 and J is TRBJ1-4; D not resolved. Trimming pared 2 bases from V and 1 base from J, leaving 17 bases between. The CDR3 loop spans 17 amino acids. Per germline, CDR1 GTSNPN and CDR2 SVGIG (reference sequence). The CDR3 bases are TGTGCCTGGAGTCCCTTCGGGAGTCCCAAAACTAATGAAAAACTGTTTTTT. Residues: CAWSPFGSPKTNEKLFF.

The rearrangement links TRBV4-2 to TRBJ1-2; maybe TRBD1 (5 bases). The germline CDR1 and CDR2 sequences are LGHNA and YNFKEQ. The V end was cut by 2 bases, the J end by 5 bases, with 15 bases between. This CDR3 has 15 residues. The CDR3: CASSQIQLTEYGYTF. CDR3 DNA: TGTGCCAGCAGCCAAATCCAACTGACAGAGTATGGCTACACCTTC.

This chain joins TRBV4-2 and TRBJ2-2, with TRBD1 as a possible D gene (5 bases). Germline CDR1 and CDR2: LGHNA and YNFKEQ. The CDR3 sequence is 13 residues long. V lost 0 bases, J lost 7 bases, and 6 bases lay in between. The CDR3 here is CASSQDTGGELFF. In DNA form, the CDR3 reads TGTGCCAGCAGCCAAGACACAGGCGGGGAGCTGTTTTTT.

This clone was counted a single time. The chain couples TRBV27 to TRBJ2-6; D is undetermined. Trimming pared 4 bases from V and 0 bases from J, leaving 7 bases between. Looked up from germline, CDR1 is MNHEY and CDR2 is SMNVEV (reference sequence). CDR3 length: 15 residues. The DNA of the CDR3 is TGTGCCAGCAGTTACTTAGTCTCTGGGGCCAACGTCCTGACTTTC. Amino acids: CASSYLVSGANVLTF.

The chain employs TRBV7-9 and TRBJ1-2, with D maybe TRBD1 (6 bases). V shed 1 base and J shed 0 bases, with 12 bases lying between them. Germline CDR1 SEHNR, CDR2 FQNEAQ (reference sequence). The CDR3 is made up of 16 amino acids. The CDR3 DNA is TGTGCCAGCAGCTTAGGAGCGGGGGCATCTAACTATGGCTACACCTTC. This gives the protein CASSLGAGASNYGYTF.

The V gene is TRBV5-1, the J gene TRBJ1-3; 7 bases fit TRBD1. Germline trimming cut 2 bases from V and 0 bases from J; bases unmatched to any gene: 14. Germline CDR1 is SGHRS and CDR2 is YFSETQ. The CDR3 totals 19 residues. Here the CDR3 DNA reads TGCGCCAGCAGCTTCCTCCCTCCTGGACAGGACTTCTCTGGAAACACCATATATTTT. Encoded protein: CASSFLPPGQDFSGNTIYF.

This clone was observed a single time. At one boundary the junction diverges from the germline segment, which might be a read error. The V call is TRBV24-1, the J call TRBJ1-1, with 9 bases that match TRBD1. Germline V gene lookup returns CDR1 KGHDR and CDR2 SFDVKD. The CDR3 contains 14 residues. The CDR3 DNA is TGTGCCACCAGTTTGGGGACAGGGAACGCTGAAGCTTTCTTT. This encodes CATSLGTGNAEAFF.

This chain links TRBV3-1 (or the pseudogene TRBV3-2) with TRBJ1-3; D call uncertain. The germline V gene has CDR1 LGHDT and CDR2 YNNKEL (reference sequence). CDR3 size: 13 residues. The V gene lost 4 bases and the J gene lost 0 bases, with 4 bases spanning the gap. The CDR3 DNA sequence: TGTGCCAGCAGCCCCAACTCTGGAAACACCATATATTTT. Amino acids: CASSPNSGNTIYF.